This is a list of T cell receptor beta chains from one sample in a study of shared clonotypes between healthy human individuals. Profiling relied on immunoSEQ multiplex PCR, and the TCRdb table lists in-frame clones only, not all of them. This sample has more than 2 million clones; approximately 94% occur once, and the top ten carry over 0.1%. Sequenced input: naive CD4+ T cells sorted from blood. These receptors originate from a man aged 18 to 29 in good health. CDR3s include the opening cysteine and the closing phenylalanine or tryptophan. D genes are given only for firm matches. Only some rows state a clone size, as once, few, many or a class for expanded clones.

clone size | D gene | J gene | V gene | CDR3 DNA | CDR3 protein
- | TRBD1 | TRBJ1-5 | TRBV5-1 | TGCGCCAGCAGCGCGGGACAGGCCAATCAGCCCCAGCATTTT | CASSAGQANQPQHF
- | - | TRBJ1-5 | TRBV27 | TGTGCCAGCAGTTCTGGGGAGGGACGGTATAGCAATCAGCCCCAGCATTTT | CASSSGEGRYSNQPQHF
- | - | TRBJ2-7 | TRBV21-1 | TGTGCCAGCAGCCAATCCTACGAGCAGTACTTC | CASSQSYEQYF
- | - | TRBJ2-6 | TRBV5-1 | TGCGCCAGCAGCCATGAACGGATGTCCTCTGGGGCCAACGTCCTGACTTTC | CASSHERMSSGANVLTF
- | - | TRBJ1-1 | TRBV4-3 | TGCGCCAGCAGCCAAGCGAGACAGGTTCGAAACACTGAAGCTTTCTTT | CASSQARQVRNTEAFF
- | - | TRBJ1-2 | TRBV5-6 | TGTGCCAGCAGCTTGGGACAGGTAACGGGTGGCTACACCTTC | CASSLGQVTGGYTF
- | - | TRBJ2-1 | TRBV2 | TGTGCCAGCAGTGAAGGCGGTAGCTCCTACAATGAGCAGTTCTTC | CASSEGGSSYNEQFF
- | - | TRBJ1-2 | TRBV7-9 | TGTGCCAGCAGTTTAAACACCGATGGCTACACCTTC | CASSLNTDGYTF
- | - | TRBJ2-7 | TRBV21-1 | TGTGCCAGCAGCCCTTGGGTTAGCGGGAGTCCGCAAACCTACGAGCAGTACTTC | CASSPWVSGSPQTYEQYF
- | - | TRBJ1-4 | TRBV27 | TGTGCCAGCAGTCGCAACGGGGGGAAGGCTAATGAAAAACTGTTTTTT | CASSRNGGKANEKLFF
- | - | TRBJ1-2 | TRBV6-5 | TGTGCCAGTGCCGACTACACCGGCCACTATGGCTACACCTTC | CASADYTGHYGYTF
once | - | TRBJ1-1 | TRBV27 | TGTGCCAGCAGTTTATATCTAGGCCGGTACACTGAAGCTTTCTTT | CASSLYLGRYTEAFF
- | - | TRBJ2-1 | TRBV10-3 | TGTGCCATCAGTGAGTCTTTAGGGGATGAGCAGTTCTTC | CAISESLGDEQFF
- | - | TRBJ1-5 | TRBV7-8 | TGTGCCAGCAGCGAATTTAAGGCCAATCAGCCCCAGCATTTT | CASSEFKANQPQHF
- | - | TRBJ1-2 | TRBV19 | TGTGCCAGTAGGACTCCGCGTGATCATGGCTACACCTTC | CASRTPRDHGYTF
- | TRBD1 | TRBJ1-5 | TRBV25-1 | TGTGCCAGCAGTGAGGGACAGGACAATCAGCCCCAGCATTTT | CASSEGQDNQPQHF
once | - | TRBJ1-2 | TRBV5-4 | TGTGCCAGCAACACTCCCCGGGACGGCTATGGCTACACCTTC | CASNTPRDGYGYTF
- | - | TRBJ1-1 | TRBV29-1 | TGCAGCGTTGCTAGATTGAACACTGAAGCTTTCTTT | CSVARLNTEAFF
- | TRBD1 | TRBJ1-2 | TRBV7-2 | TGTGCCAGCAGCAAGGACAGGGGTTATGGCTACACCTTC | CASSKDRGYGYTF
- | - | TRBJ2-4 | TRBV30 | TGTGCCTGGTCTCCAGGGACCAAAAACATTCAGTACTTC | CAWSPGTKNIQYF
once | TRBD2 | TRBJ2-7 | TRBV11-2 | TGTGCCAGCAGCTTAGGTCGGACTAGTCCCCTCTCCTACGAGCAGTACTTC | CASSLGRTSPLSYEQYF
- | - | TRBJ1-2 | TRBV9 | TGTGCCAGCAGCGTAGGTTGGAGGGTCGATGGCTACACCTTC | CASSVGWRVDGYTF
once | - | TRBJ2-1 | TRBV7-9 | TGTGCCAGCAGCAGCAGGGGTAACTCCTACAATGAGCAGTTCTTC | CASSSRGNSYNEQFF
- | - | TRBJ2-2 | TRBV30 | TGTGCCTGGAGTGAGGGGCTACACACCGGGGAGCTGTTTTTT | CAWSEGLHTGELFF
- | - | TRBJ2-7 | TRBV5-1 | TGCGCCAGCAGCTTGGGAGGGTTGGGCGAGCAGTACTTC | CASSLGGLGEQYF
- | TRBD1 | TRBJ1-4 | TRBV28 | TGTGCCAGCAGTAGCGGACAGGGCCCTGAAAAACTGTTTTTT | CASSSGQGPEKLFF
- | TRBD1 | TRBJ1-2 | TRBV27 | TGTGCCAGCAGTGCGGCGGGACAGTTCTATGGCTACACCTTC | CASSAAGQFYGYTF
- | - | TRBJ2-1 | TRBV7-2 | TGTGCCAGCAGCTTACTTTACCGGACCCTAGGGTACAATGAGCAGTTCTTC | CASSLLYRTLGYNEQFF
few | TRBD1 | TRBJ1-2 | TRBV6-5 | TGTGCCAGCAGGGCGGGCAGACAGGGCTACTATGGCTACACCTTC | CASRAGRQGYYGYTF
- | - | TRBJ1-5 | TRBV4-1 | TGCGCCAGCAGCCCTACCGGGCCCTCATACAGCAATCAGCCCCAGCATTTT | CASSPTGPSYSNQPQHF
- | - | TRBJ1-1 | TRBV12-5 | TGTGCTAGTGGTTCTAACGGATTGAACACTGAAGCTTTCTTT | CASGSNGLNTEAFF
- | TRBD2 | TRBJ2-2 | TRBV9 | TGTGCCAGCAGCGGAGGCCCCGGACTAGCAGCCACCGGGGAGCTGTTTTTT | CASSGGPGLAATGELFF
- | - | TRBJ1-1 | TRBV14 | TGTGCCAGCAGCCAAGTGGGTTCGGCTGAAGCTTTCTTT | CASSQVGSAEAFF
- | TRBD1 | TRBJ1-1 | TRBV5-1 | TGCGCCAGCAGCTTGGTGTCAGGGGGCAAAGCTGAAGCTTTCTTT | CASSLVSGGKAEAFF
- | - | TRBJ1-2 | TRBV2 | TGTGCCAGCAGAGACACTAACTATGGCTACACCTTC | CASRDTNYGYTF
few | - | TRBJ1-3 | TRBV28 | TGTGCCAGCACCAGGGGCTCTGGAAACACCATATATTTT | CASTRGSGNTIYF
- | TRBD1 | TRBJ2-7 | TRBV5-4 | TGTGCCAGCAGCTCAGACAGGGGACAACCTTACGAGCAGTACTTC | CASSSDRGQPYEQYF
- | TRBD1 | TRBJ1-6 | TRBV18 | TGTGCCAGCTCACCAACGGGGCCCGGGACAGGGTCATATAATTCACCCCTCCACTTT | CASSPTGPGTGSYNSPLHF
- | TRBD2 | TRBJ2-2 | TRBV6-6 | TGTGCCAGCAGTTTCGTAGCGGGGGCCGGGGAGCTGTTTTTT | CASSFVAGAGELFF
- | - | TRBJ2-3 | TRBV27 | TGTGCCAGCAGTTTCGCTTGGTCAGATACGCAGTATTTT | CASSFAWSDTQYF
- | TRBD1 | TRBJ1-1 | TRBV28 | TGTGCCAGCAGTTTGGGGGACAGGGACGGTACTGAAGCTTTCTTT | CASSLGDRDGTEAFF